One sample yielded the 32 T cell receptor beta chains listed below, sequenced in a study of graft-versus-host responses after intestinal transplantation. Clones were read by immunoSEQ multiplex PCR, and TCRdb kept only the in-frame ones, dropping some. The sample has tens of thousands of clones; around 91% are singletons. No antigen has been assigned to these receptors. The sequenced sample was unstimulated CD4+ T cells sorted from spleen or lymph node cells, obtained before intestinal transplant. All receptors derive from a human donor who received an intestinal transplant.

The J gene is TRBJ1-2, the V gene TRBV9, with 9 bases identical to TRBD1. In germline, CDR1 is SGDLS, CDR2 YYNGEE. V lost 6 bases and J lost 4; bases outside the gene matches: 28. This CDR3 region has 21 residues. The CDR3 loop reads CASTSTLPGTGNFIFVYGYTF. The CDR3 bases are TGTGCCAGCACTAGTACTCTACCCGGGACAGGGAATTTTATATTTGTCTATGGCTACACCTTC.

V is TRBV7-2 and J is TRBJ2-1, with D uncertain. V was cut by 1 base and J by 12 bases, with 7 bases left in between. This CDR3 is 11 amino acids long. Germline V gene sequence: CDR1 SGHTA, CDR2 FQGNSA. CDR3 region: CASSLVVRQFF. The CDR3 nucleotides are TGTGCCAGCAGCTTAGTAGTGCGGCAGTTCTTC.

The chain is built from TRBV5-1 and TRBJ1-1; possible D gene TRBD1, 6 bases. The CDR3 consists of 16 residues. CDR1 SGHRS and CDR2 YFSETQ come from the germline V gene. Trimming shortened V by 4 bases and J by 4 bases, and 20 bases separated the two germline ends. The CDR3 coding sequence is TGCGCCAGCAGCGGGGTCCAAGGAACAGGGAGCACTGAAGCTTTCTTT. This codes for CASSGVQGTGSTEAFF.

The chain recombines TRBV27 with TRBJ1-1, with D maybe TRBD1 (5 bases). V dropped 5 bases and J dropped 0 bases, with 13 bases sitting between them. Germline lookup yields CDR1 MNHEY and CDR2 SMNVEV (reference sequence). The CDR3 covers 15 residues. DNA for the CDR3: TGTGCCAGCAGTGGGGGGGGAATAATGAACACTGAAGCTTTCTTT. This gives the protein CASSGGGIMNTEAFF.

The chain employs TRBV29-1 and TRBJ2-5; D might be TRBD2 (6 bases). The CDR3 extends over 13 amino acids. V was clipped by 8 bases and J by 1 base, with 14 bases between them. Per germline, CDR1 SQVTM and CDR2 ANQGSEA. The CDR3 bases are TGCAGCTCCCGGGACTCCCTCCAAGAGACCCAGTACTTC. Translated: CSSRDSLQETQYF.

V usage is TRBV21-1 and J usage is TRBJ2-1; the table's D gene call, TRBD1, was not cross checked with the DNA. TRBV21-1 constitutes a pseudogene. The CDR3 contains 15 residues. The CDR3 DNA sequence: TGTGCCAGCAGCAAAAAAGCGCAGGGGGCGGATGAGCAGTTCTTC. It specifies CASSKKAQGADEQFF.

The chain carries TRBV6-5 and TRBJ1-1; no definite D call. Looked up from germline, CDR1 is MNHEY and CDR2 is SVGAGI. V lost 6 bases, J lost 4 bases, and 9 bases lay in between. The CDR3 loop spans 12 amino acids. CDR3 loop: CASRGGGTEAFF. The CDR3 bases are TGTGCCAGCAGGGGAGGAGGCACTGAAGCTTTCTTT.

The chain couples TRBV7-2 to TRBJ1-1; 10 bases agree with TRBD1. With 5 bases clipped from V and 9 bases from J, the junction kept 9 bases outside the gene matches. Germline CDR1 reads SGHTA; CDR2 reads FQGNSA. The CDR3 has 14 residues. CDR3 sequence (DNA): TGTGCCAGCAGCCCAGACAGGGGGCGGGAGAAAGCTTTCTTT. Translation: CASSPDRGREKAFF.

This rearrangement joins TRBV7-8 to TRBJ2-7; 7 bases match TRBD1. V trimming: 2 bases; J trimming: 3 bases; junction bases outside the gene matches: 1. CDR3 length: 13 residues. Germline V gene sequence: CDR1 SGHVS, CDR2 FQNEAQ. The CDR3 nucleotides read TGTGCCAGCAGCTTAAACAGGGGCTACGAGCAGTACTTC. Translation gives CASSLNRGYEQYF.

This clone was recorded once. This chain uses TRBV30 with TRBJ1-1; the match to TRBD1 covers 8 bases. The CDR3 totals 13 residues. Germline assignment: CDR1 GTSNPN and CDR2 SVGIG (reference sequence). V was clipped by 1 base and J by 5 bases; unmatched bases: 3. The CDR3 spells CAWSGTGRTEAFF. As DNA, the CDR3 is TGTGCCTGGAGTGGGACAGGGAGGACTGAAGCTTTCTTT.

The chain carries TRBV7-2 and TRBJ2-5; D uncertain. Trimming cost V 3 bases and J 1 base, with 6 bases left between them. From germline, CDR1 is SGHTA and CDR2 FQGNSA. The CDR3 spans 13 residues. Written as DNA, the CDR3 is TGTGCCAGCAGCTTCCGCGGCCAAGAGACCCAGTACTTC. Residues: CASSFRGQETQYF.

CDR3 nucleotides: TGTGCCAGCAGTGAACCTACAGGAAGCTCCTACAATGAGCAGTTCTTC. Its protein is CASSEPTGSSYNEQFF. The V call is TRBV25-1, the J call TRBJ2-1; a possible D gene is TRBD1 (5 bases). Germline lookup yields CDR1 MGHDK and CDR2 SYGVNS. Trimming stripped 2 bases from V and 0 bases from J, with 11 bases between. The CDR3 sequence is 16 residues long.

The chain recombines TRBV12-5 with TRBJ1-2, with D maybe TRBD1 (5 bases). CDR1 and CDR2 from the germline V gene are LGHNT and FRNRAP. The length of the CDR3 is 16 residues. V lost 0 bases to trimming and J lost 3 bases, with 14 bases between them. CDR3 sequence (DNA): TGTGCTAGTGGTTTGGTTCGTAATGGAGGGGACTATGGCTACACCTTC. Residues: CASGLVRNGGDYGYTF.

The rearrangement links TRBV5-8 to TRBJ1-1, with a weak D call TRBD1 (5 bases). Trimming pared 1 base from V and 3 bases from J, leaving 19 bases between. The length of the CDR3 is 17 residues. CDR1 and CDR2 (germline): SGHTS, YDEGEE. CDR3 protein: CASSLWTTSDTYTEAFF. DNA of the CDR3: TGTGCCAGCAGCTTGTGGACCACCTCGGACACTTACACTGAAGCTTTCTTT.

The DNA for the CDR3 is TGTGCCAGCAGCCGGGACAGGGATTATGGCTACACCTTC. Translating gives CASSRDRDYGYTF. The chain combines TRBV5-6 with TRBJ1-2; 9 nucleotides align to TRBD1. V lost 4 bases to trimming and J lost 5 bases; unmatched junction nucleotides: 3. Germline values: CDR1 SGHDT, CDR2 YYEEEE. CDR3 length equals 13 residues.

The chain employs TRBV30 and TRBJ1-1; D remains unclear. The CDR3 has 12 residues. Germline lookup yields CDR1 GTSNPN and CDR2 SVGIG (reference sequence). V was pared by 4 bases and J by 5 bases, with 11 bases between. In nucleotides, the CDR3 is TGTGCCTGGACGAGGTTCGGAACTGAAGCTTTCTTT. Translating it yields CAWTRFGTEAFF.

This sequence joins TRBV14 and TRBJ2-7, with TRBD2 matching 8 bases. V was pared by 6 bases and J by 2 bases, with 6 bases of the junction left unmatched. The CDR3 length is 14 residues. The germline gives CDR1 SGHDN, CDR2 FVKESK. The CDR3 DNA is TGTGCCAGCAGGGCCAGCGGGGGAACCTACGAGCAGTACTTC. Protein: CASRASGGTYEQYF.

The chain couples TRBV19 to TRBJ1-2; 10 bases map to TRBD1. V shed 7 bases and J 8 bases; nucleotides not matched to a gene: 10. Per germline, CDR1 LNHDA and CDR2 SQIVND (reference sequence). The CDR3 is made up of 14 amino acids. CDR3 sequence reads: CASTQTGGAMGYTF. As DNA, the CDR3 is TGTGCCAGTACGCAGACAGGGGGCGCGATGGGCTACACCTTC. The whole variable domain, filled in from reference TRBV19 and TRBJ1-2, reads DGGITQSPKYLFRKEGQNVTLSCEQNLNHDAMYWYRQDPGQGLRLIYYSQIVNDFQKGDIAEGYSVSREKKESFPLTVTSAQKNPTAFYLCASTQTGGAMGYTFGSGTRLTVV.

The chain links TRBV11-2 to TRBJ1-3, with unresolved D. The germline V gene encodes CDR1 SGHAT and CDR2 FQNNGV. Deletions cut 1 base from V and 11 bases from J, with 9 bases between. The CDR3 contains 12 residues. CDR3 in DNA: TGTGCCAGCAGCTTAGTTCTCTTTCCCATATATTTT. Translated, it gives CASSLVLFPIYF.

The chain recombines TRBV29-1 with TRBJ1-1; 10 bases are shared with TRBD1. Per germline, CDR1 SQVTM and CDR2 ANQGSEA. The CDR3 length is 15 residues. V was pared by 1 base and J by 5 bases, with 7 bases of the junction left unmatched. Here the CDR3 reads CSVEGRDRGLTEAFF. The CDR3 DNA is TGCAGCGTTGAAGGCCGGGACAGGGGATTAACTGAAGCTTTCTTT.

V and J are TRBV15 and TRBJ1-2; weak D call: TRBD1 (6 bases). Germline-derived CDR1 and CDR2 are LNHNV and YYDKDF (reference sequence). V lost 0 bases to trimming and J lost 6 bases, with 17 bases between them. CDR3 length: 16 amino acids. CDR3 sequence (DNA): TGTGCCACCAGCAGAGATCTACCAGGGGCGAGGGATGGCTACACCTTC. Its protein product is CATSRDLPGARDGYTF.

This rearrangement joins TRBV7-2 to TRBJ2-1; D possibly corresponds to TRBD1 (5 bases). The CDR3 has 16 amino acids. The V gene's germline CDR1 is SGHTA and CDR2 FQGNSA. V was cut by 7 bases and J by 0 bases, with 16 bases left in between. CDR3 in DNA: TGTGCCAGCACCAGGATAGGGGCGAGCTCCTACAATGAGCAGTTCTTC. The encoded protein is CASTRIGASSYNEQFF.

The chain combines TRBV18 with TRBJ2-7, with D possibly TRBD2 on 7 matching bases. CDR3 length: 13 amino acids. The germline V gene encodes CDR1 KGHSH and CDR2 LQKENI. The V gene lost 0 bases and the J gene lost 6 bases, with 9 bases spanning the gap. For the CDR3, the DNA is TGTGCCAGCTCACCACCTGCGGGGGCCGAGCAGTACTTC. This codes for CASSPPAGAEQYF.

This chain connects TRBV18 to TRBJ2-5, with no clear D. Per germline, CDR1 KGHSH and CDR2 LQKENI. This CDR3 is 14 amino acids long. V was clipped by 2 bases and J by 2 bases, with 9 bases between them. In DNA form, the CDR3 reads TGTGCCAGCTCACCAGGCAGGTCGCAAGAGACCCAGTACTTC. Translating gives CASSPGRSQETQYF.

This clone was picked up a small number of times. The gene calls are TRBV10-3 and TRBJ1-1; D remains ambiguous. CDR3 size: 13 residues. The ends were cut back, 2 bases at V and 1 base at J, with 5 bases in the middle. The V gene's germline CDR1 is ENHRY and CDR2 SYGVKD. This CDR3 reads CAISEIGNTEAFF. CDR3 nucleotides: TGTGCCATCAGTGAGATCGGGAACACTGAAGCTTTCTTT.

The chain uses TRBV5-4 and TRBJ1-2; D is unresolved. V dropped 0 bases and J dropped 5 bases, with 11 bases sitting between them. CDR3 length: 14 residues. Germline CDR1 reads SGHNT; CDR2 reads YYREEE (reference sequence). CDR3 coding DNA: TGTGCCAGCAGCTTGGACCGACTCCCATATGGCTACACCTTC. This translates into CASSLDRLPYGYTF.

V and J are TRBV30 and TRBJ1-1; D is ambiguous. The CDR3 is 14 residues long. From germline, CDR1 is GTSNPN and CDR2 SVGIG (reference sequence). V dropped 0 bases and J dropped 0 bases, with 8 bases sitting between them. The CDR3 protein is CAWSVRSMNTEAFF. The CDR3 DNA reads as TGTGCCTGGAGTGTCCGGTCGATGAACACTGAAGCTTTCTTT. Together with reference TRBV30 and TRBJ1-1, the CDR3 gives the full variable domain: SQTIHQWPATLVQPVGSPLSLECTVEGTSNPNLYWYRQAAGRGLQLLFYSVGIGQISSEVPQNLSASRPQDRQFILSSKKLLLSDSGFYLCAWSVRSMNTEAFFGQGTRLTVV.

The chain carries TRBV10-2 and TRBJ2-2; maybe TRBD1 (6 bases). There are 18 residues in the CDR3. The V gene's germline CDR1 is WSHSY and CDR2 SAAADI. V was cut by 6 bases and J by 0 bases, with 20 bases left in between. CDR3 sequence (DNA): TGCGCCAGCAGGTCCTCAGGGGCCCTAACTCCGAACACCGGGGAGCTGTTTTTT. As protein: CASRSSGALTPNTGELFF.

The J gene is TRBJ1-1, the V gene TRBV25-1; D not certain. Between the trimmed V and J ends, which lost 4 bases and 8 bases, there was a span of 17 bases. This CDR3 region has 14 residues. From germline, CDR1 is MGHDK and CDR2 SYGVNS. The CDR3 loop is CASSGRLRSLEAFF. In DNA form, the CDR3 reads TGTGCCAGCAGTGGGAGATTACGGAGCCTAGAAGCTTTCTTT.

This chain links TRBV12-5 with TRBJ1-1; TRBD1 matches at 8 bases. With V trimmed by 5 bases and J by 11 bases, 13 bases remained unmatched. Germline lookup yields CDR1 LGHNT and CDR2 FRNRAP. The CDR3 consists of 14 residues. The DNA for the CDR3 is TGTGCTAGTGGTCCCTATCCAGGGGGCGGTGAGGCTTTCTTT. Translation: CASGPYPGGGEAFF.

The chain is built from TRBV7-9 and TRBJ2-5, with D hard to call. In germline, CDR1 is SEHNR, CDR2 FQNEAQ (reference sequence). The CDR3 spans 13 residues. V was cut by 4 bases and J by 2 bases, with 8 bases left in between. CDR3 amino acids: CASSSSGQETQYF. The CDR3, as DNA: TGTGCCAGCAGCTCCAGTGGTCAAGAGACCCAGTACTTC.

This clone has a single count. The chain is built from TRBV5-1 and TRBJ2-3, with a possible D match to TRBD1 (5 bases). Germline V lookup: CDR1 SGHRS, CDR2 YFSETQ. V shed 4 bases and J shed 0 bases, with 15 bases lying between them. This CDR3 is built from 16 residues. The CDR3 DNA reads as TGCGCCAGCAGCCAGTCAAGGGGCGCGAGCACAGATACGCAGTATTTT. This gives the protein CASSQSRGASTDTQYF.